The 18 T cell receptor beta chains presented below share a single source sample, sequenced in a study of shared clonotypes between healthy human individuals. Assay: immunoSEQ multiplex PCR; the TCRdb copy retains only in-frame clones and omits some. The table has about 490,000 clones, 65% to 80% seen once; the top ten hold roughly 12%. The material sequenced was PBMCs. Source of these receptors: a woman in her forties in good health. Some clones in this sample may be carry-over from other donors' samples.

The sample holds one count of this clone. This sequence joins TRBV28 and TRBJ2-7; 9 nucleotides agree with TRBD2. CDR1 and CDR2 from the germline V gene are MDHEN and SYDVKM. The V gene end was trimmed by 2 bases and the J gene end by 3 bases; junction bases not matched to a gene: 2. The CDR3 has 14 residues. The CDR3 nucleotides read TGTGCCAGCAGTTTAGCGGGAGGGGACTACGAGCAGTACTTC. Its translation: CASSLAGGDYEQYF.

With respect to this clone: One junction end disagrees with the germline gene, perhaps due to a read error. The chain has TRBV7-3 and TRBJ2-2; the match to TRBD2 covers 9 bases. The germline gives CDR1 SGHTA, CDR2 FQGTGA. This CDR3 is built from 15 residues. For the CDR3, the DNA is TGTGCCAGCAGCTCCTATAGCGGGAGCACCGGGAAGCTGTTTTTT. Residues: CASSSYSGSTGKLFF.

J is TRBJ1-1 and V is TRBV29-1; 7 positions agree with TRBD1. Germline-derived CDR1 and CDR2 are SQVTM and ANQGSEA. Losses at the gene ends were 4 bases for V and 1 base for J; bases not matched to a gene: 6. This CDR3 region has 14 residues. Here the CDR3 reads CSVGGPGGNTEAFF. CDR3 coding DNA: TGCAGCGTTGGGGGTCCAGGGGGGAACACTGAAGCTTTCTTT.

This sequence joins TRBV2 and TRBJ2-3; D gene ambiguous. V dropped 6 bases and J dropped 6 bases, with 13 bases sitting between them. Germline-derived CDR1 and CDR2 are SNHLY and FYNNEI. The CDR3 totals 13 residues. CDR3 residues: CASRVTPADTQYF. The CDR3 DNA follows: TGTGCCAGCAGGGTCACCCCGGCGGATACGCAGTATTTT. Looking up the rest from reference TRBV2 and TRBJ2-3 gives the full variable domain: EPEVTQTPSHQVTQMGQEVILRCVPISNHLYFYWYRQILGQKVEFLVSFYNNEISEKSEIFDDQFSVERPDGSNFTLKIRSTKLEDSAMYFCASRVTPADTQYFGPGTRLTVL.

This chain joins TRBV5-1 and TRBJ2-3; D might be TRBD2 (5 bases). Per the germline V gene, CDR1 is SGHRS and CDR2 is YFSETQ. V was clipped by 7 bases and J by 3 bases, with 15 bases between them. This CDR3 contains 14 residues. This CDR3 is CASGPTSSTDTQYF. The CDR3 region has the DNA TGCGCCAGCGGCCCCACTAGTAGTACAGATACGCAGTATTTT. Full variable domain (missing parts from reference TRBV5-1 and TRBJ2-3): KAGVTQTPRYLIKTRGQQVTLSCSPISGHRSVSWYQQTPGQGLQFLFEYFSETQRNKGNFPGRFSGRQFSNSRSEMNVSTLELGDSALYLCASGPTSSTDTQYFGPGTRLTVL.

The chain is built from TRBV28 and TRBJ2-7; 7 nucleotides align to TRBD1. Germline CDR1 MDHEN, CDR2 SYDVKM. J was trimmed by 0 bases and V by 7 bases; bases with no gene match: 3. The CDR3 is 13 amino acids. The CDR3 is CASMTGISYEQYF. CDR3 nucleotides: TGTGCCAGCATGACAGGGATCTCCTACGAGCAGTACTTC.

This sequence joins TRBV7-9 and TRBJ2-7; 12 bases are shared with TRBD2. Germline-derived CDR1 and CDR2 are SEHNR and FQNEAQ (reference sequence). V lost 5 bases to trimming and J lost 0 bases; unmatched junction nucleotides: 5. This CDR3 spans 16 amino acids. CDR3 coding DNA: TGTGCCAGCAGCGCCGGGACTAGCGGGCGCTCCTACGAGCAGTACTTC. It codes for CASSAGTSGRSYEQYF.

This chain links TRBV27 with TRBJ2-7, with TRBD2 identical over 14 bases. Germline CDR1 reads MNHEY; CDR2 reads SMNVEV (reference sequence). This CDR3 region has 16 residues. Trimming at V came to 4 bases and at J to 3 bases, leaving 5 bases not matched to a gene. The CDR3 coding sequence is TGTGCCAGCAGTTCCCCCGGGACTAGCGGGAGCTACGAGCAGTACTTC. Protein product: CASSSPGTSGSYEQYF.

J is TRBJ2-3 and V is TRBV11-2, with 7 bases aligning to TRBD2. CDR1 is SGHAT and CDR2 is FQNNGV in the germline V gene. V trimming: 1 base; J trimming: 2 bases; junction bases outside the gene matches: 9. The CDR3 spans 17 residues. The CDR3 loop is CASSLARGSGATDTQYF. The CDR3 nucleotides are TGTGCCAGCAGCTTAGCACGCGGGAGTGGGGCCACAGATACGCAGTATTTT.

This chain connects TRBV2 to TRBJ1-2; weak D call: TRBD1 (6 bases). The CDR3 is 14 residues long. Germline V gene data show CDR1 as SNHLY and CDR2 as FYNNEI. Trimming took off 4 bases at V and 0 bases at J, with 9 bases between the two ends. The CDR3 protein is CASSATGSNYGYTF. CDR3 nucleotide sequence: TGTGCCAGCAGTGCGACAGGCTCTAACTATGGCTACACCTTC.

The genes are TRBV5-6 and TRBJ2-2; the match to TRBD1 covers 8 bases. Germline CDR1 reads SGHDT; CDR2 reads YYEEEE. This CDR3 contains 17 residues. Trimming took 3 bases from V and 5 from J; bases not matched to a gene: 12. The CDR3 region has the DNA TGTGCCAGCAGCTCTTATATCCCGGGACAGGAGACCGGGGAGCTGTTTTTT. It encodes CASSSYIPGQETGELFF.

This clone was counted at least ten times. The J gene is TRBJ2-7, the V gene TRBV21-1; the D call of TRBD2 is as the table states it, not checked on the DNA. TRBV21-1 is a recognized pseudogene. CDR3 length equals 16 residues. CDR3 in DNA: TGTGCCAGCAGCAAATATCGGCGGGAGATCACCTACGAGCAGTACTTC. Translation: CASSKYRREITYEQYF.

The chain combines TRBV30 with TRBJ1-5; D not resolved. This CDR3 contains 13 residues. The germline gives CDR1 GTSNPN, CDR2 SVGIG (reference sequence). V was trimmed by 0 bases and J by 5 bases, leaving 8 bases between them. The CDR3 region is CAWSVARDQPQHF. CDR3 DNA sequence: TGTGCCTGGAGTGTCGCCCGAGATCAGCCCCAGCATTTT.

The chain employs TRBV9 and TRBJ2-1; no clear D. The CDR3 covers 12 residues. V lost 1 base to trimming and J lost 5 bases, with 4 bases between them. Germline CDR1 and CDR2: SGDLS and YYNGEE. The CDR3 spells CASSVRDNEQFF. CDR3 nucleotides: TGTGCCAGCAGCGTAAGGGACAATGAGCAGTTCTTC.

The V call is TRBV29-1, the J call TRBJ2-3; maybe TRBD2 (5 bases). The V end was cut by 2 bases, the J end by 6 bases, with 9 bases between. The germline V gene has CDR1 SQVTM and CDR2 ANQGSEA. The CDR3 covers 12 residues. CDR3 protein: CSVERSGDTQYF. The CDR3 bases are TGCAGCGTTGAACGGAGCGGTGATACGCAGTATTTT.

The chain combines TRBV14 with TRBJ1-1; unclear D gene. Trimming removed 0 bases at V and 4 bases at J, with 9 bases between. This CDR3 spans 14 amino acids. CDR1 and CDR2 from the germline V gene are SGHDN and FVKESK. CDR3 nucleotide sequence: TGTGCCAGCAGCCAAGATTTGTGGAGCACTGAAGCTTTCTTT. Amino acid sequence: CASSQDLWSTEAFF.

The gene calls are TRBV6-4 and TRBJ2-3, with 7 positions matching TRBD2. CDR1 MRHNA and CDR2 SNTAGT come from the germline V gene. The CDR3 is 15 residues long. The ends lost 6 bases at V and 0 bases at J; junction bases unmatched: 6. The CDR3 loop is CASSLSSGSTDTQYF. The CDR3 nucleotides read TGTGCCAGCAGCCTCTCTAGCGGCAGCACAGATACGCAGTATTTT.

This clone occurred a few times. The chain has TRBV7-8 and TRBJ2-5, with D perhaps matching TRBD1 or TRBD2 (6 bases each). The CDR3 spans 15 residues. V lost 1 base and J lost 4, with 13 bases in between. The germline gives CDR1 SGHVS, CDR2 FQNEAQ. CDR3 residues: CASSLVGGGIETQYF. Written as DNA, the CDR3 is TGTGCCAGCAGCTTAGTCGGAGGGGGGATAGAGACCCAGTACTTC.